The TCR beta chain described here comes from a study of early T cells in non-severe SARS-CoV-2 infection. Attachment of unique molecular identifiers was made to individual cDNA molecules. From the 5' RACE reads, TCRdb called clonotypes with MiXCR, one entry per CDR3 protein. Of tens of thousands of distinct CDR3 sequences listed, 5.6% are singletons. Study findings and constraints: VDJdb matching skewed toward anti-spike CD8 responses, missing private and CD4 specificities.

This clonotype has a handful of counts. The antigen is not known. Specimen: whole blood. The clonotype comes from an adult who was a healthcare worker with PCR-confirmed SARS-CoV-2 infection or an uninfected control (not recorded which).

The CDR3 coding sequence is TGTGCCAGCAACAATCCGGGGGCGGAGAACACTGAAGCTTTCTTT. Amino acids: CASNNPGAENTEAFF. The gene calls are TRBV27 and TRBJ1-1; tentative D call: TRBD1 (6 bases). Germline CDR1 and CDR2: MNHEY and SMNVEV (reference sequence). The length of the CDR3 is 15 residues. Trimming removed 7 bases at V and 1 base at J, with 16 bases between.